Following are 12 T cell receptor beta chains from one sample sequenced in a study of blood T cell repertoires in COVID-19. Sequencing was performed with immunoSEQ multiplex PCR; in TCRdb, only in-frame clones are kept and a portion is missing. The sample has 300,000 to 400,000 clones, just over 85% seen once; the top ten hold around 4%. The sequenced sample was PBMCs or T cells enriched from blood (not recorded which). These receptors were obtained from a middle-aged woman with acute COVID-19.

The chain carries TRBV15 and TRBJ2-2; unclear D gene. The CDR3 has 10 residues. The germline CDR1 and CDR2 sequences are LNHNV and YYDKDF (reference sequence). V was trimmed by 8 bases and J by 7 bases, leaving 5 bases between them. The CDR3 loop reads CATPVGELFF. CDR3 sequence (DNA): TGTGCCACCCCAGTCGGGGAGCTGTTTTTT.

As concerns this clone: Germline is not matched at one junction end, which may reflect a read error. The chain links TRBV6-1 to TRBJ1-2, with D unclear. The CDR3 extends over 14 amino acids. Germline V CDR1 and CDR2: MNHNS, SASEGT. The CDR3 DNA is TGTGCCAGCAGAGAAGGGCCAGCTAACTATGGCTACACCTTC. Encoded protein: CASREGPANYGYTF.

The V gene is TRBV6-5, the J gene TRBJ1-5; no clear D. CDR3 length: 14 amino acids. Trimming cost V 4 bases and J 2 bases, with 9 bases left between them. Germline V gives CDR1 MNHEY, CDR2 SVGAGI. The DNA of the CDR3 is TGTGCCAGCAGTTCACGAGGCGGCAATCAGCCCCAGCATTTT. This codes for CASSSRGGNQPQHF.

V usage is TRBV7-2 and J usage is TRBJ1-5; D is ambiguous. V lost 3 bases and J 1 base, leaving 10 bases between the germline ends. The CDR3 runs to 15 residues. The germline CDR1 and CDR2 sequences are SGHTA and FQGNSA. CDR3 sequence reads: CASSLAASSNQPQHF. Here the CDR3 DNA reads TGTGCCAGCAGCTTGGCGGCCTCAAGCAATCAGCCCCAGCATTTT.

This clone came up a few times. This rearrangement joins TRBV19 to TRBJ2-1, with a tentative D call TRBD1 (5 bases). Trimming took off 5 bases at V and 6 bases at J, with 8 bases between the two ends. Germline CDR1 and CDR2: LNHDA and SQIVND (reference sequence). The CDR3 runs 12 residues. CDR3 sequence: CASSRQSNEQFF. The CDR3, as DNA: TGTGCCAGTAGTCGACAGTCCAATGAGCAGTTCTTC.

This clone was recorded only once. The gene calls are TRBV6-2 or TRBV6-3 and TRBJ1-2, with D possibly matching TRBD1 (6 bases). Per the germline V gene, CDR1 is MNHEY and CDR2 is SVGEGT. The CDR3 is 14 residues long. V was pared by 5 bases and J by 4 bases, with 14 bases between. The chain's CDR3 is CASSPVGQLYGYTF. DNA for the CDR3: TGTGCCAGCAGTCCGGTCGGACAGCTCTATGGCTACACCTTC.

The table lists this clone with a count of one. The chain uses TRBV4-3 and TRBJ1-2; 8 bases line up with TRBD1. Germline trimming cut 0 bases from V and 7 bases from J; bases unmatched to any gene: 7. The CDR3 length is 15 residues. The germline V gene encodes CDR1 LGHNA and CDR2 YSLEER. CDR3 sequence reads: CASSQDPWTGSGYTF. The CDR3 region has the DNA TGCGCCAGCAGCCAAGATCCCTGGACAGGGTCTGGCTACACCTTC.

J is TRBJ1-6 and V is TRBV28; D gene unclear. The length of the CDR3 is 16 residues. Per germline, CDR1 MDHEN and CDR2 SYDVKM. V lost 7 bases, J lost 1 base, and 14 bases lay in between. This CDR3 reads CASTTSVLSYNSPLHF. CDR3 DNA sequence: TGTGCCAGCACGACCAGCGTCCTATCCTATAATTCACCCCTCCACTTT.

The chain combines TRBV28 with TRBJ2-6; TRBD1 matches at 11 bases. There are 20 residues in the CDR3. Losses at the gene ends were 4 bases for V and 1 base for J; bases not matched to a gene: 12. The germline CDR1 and CDR2 sequences are MDHEN and SYDVKM. The chain's CDR3 is CASSSGSFGTGGSGANVLTF. The CDR3 nucleotides are TGTGCCAGCAGTTCAGGTAGTTTCGGGACAGGGGGTTCTGGGGCCAACGTCCTGACTTTC.

The chain carries TRBV29-1 and TRBJ1-4; maybe TRBD1 (5 bases). V shed 5 bases and J shed 6 bases, with 13 bases lying between them. There are 13 residues in the CDR3. CDR1 and CDR2 from the germline V gene are SQVTM and ANQGSEA. The CDR3 sequence: CSVSAGWYEKLFF. CDR3 sequence (DNA): TGCAGCGTTTCGGCAGGGTGGTATGAAAAACTGTTTTTT. The variable domain in full, completed from reference TRBV29-1 and TRBJ1-4, reads SAVISQKPSRDICQRGTSLTIQCQVDSQVTMMFWYRQQPGQSLTLIATANQGSEATYESGFVIDKFPISRPNLTFSTLTVSNMSPEDSSIYLCSVSAGWYEKLFFGSGTQLSVL.

This clone was detected only a few times. The J gene is TRBJ1-6, the V gene TRBV18; 7 bases align to TRBD1. The V and J ends lost 6 bases and 6 bases, in that order; junction bases with no gene match: 5. The CDR3 sequence is 14 residues long. Germline V CDR1 and CDR2: KGHSH, LQKENI. In DNA, the CDR3 is TGTGCCAGCTCGCGAGACAGGGTTAATTCACCCCTCCACTTT. This codes for CASSRDRVNSPLHF. Full variable domain (rest looked up from reference TRBV18 and TRBJ1-6): NAGVMQNPRHLVRRRGQEARLRCSPMKGHSHVYWYRQLPEEGLKFMVYLQKENIIDESGMPKERFSAEFPKEGPSILRIQQVVRGDSAAYFCASSRDRVNSPLHFGNGTRLTVT.

V is TRBV5-5 and J is TRBJ1-2, with 7 positions matching TRBD1. The CDR3 is 17 residues long. Trimming removed 0 bases from V and 5 bases from J; junction bases left unmatched: 13. Germline V lookup: CDR1 SGHKS, CDR2 YYEKEE (reference sequence). CDR3 sequence reads: CASSLGETGFLVYGYTF. CDR3 DNA sequence: TGTGCCAGCAGCTTGGGAGAGACAGGGTTTCTCGTTTATGGCTACACCTTC.